What follows are 22 T cell receptor beta chains derived from one specimen sequenced in a study of T cell changes during pregnancy in multiple sclerosis. The assay was immunoSEQ multiplex PCR, and TCRdb's table has in-frame clones only and misses some. This sample carries about 24,000 clones, approximately 90% of them seen once, and the ten largest clones take 0.65% to 0.85%. The starting material was CD4+ T cells from peripheral blood mononuclear cells, obtained in the first trimester of pregnancy. The receptors originated from a female donor in good health, enrolled as a control in a pregnancy study.

This sequence joins TRBV6-5 and TRBJ2-1, with D possibly TRBD1 on 5 matching bases. CDR1 is MNHEY, CDR2 SVGAGI, per germline. Trimming cost V 5 bases and J 10 bases, with 15 bases left between them. The CDR3 is 13 residues long. CDR3 residues: CASSDPPGYEQFF. CDR3 DNA sequence: TGTGCCAGCAGTGACCCGCCAGGGTACGAGCAGTTCTTC.

The chain couples TRBV2 to TRBJ2-1; 9 nucleotides agree with TRBD2. With 7 bases clipped from V and 5 bases from J, the junction kept 3 bases outside the gene matches. Germline-derived CDR1 and CDR2 are SNHLY and FYNNEI. This CDR3 is built from 13 residues. The CDR3 reads CASKEREDNEQFF. The CDR3 region has the DNA TGTGCCAGCAAGGAGCGGGAGGACAATGAGCAGTTCTTC.

This sequence joins TRBV5-1 and TRBJ2-3, with TRBD1 matching over 9 bases. J gave up 5 bases and V 5 bases, and 6 bases lay outside the gene matches. From germline, CDR1 is SGHRS and CDR2 YFSETQ. The CDR3 length is 14 residues. For the CDR3, the DNA is TGCGCCAGCAGTAGGGACAGGGAAGGAGATACGCAGTATTTT. Protein sequence: CASSRDREGDTQYF.

The chain links TRBV27 to TRBJ1-5, with 7 bases lining up with TRBD1. In germline, CDR1 is MNHEY, CDR2 SMNVEV (reference sequence). The V gene end was trimmed by 7 bases and the J gene end by 2 bases; junction bases not matched to a gene: 8. There are 15 residues in the CDR3. This CDR3 is CASKNLDRGNQPQHF. The CDR3 DNA reads as TGTGCCAGCAAGAACCTAGACAGGGGCAATCAGCCCCAGCATTTT.

This chain uses TRBV30 with TRBJ2-7, with 9 bases that match TRBD1. V lost 2 bases to trimming and J lost 6 bases; unmatched junction nucleotides: 8. The CDR3 has 14 residues. Germline V gene data show CDR1 as GTSNPN and CDR2 as SVGIG (reference sequence). The chain's CDR3 is CAWSKTGGATEQYF. The DNA for the CDR3 is TGTGCCTGGAGTAAGACAGGGGGGGCTACCGAGCAGTACTTC.

For the CDR3, the DNA is TGTGCCAGCAGTGTGGGAAGACTAGCGGGAGCCTACGAGCAGTACTTC. Translating it yields CASSVGRLAGAYEQYF. This chain uses TRBV6-1 with TRBJ2-7; 12 bases fit TRBD2. V was clipped by 4 bases and J by 2 bases; unmatched bases: 6. The CDR3 consists of 16 residues. In germline, CDR1 is MNHNS, CDR2 SASEGT.

The V call is TRBV6-1, the J call TRBJ2-3; possible D gene TRBD2, 7 bases. Trimming shortened V by 3 bases and J by 1 base, and 11 bases separated the two germline ends. The CDR3 extends over 15 amino acids. CDR1 MNHNS and CDR2 SASEGT come from the germline V gene. The CDR3 nucleotides read TGTGCCAGCAGTGATAGGGGGGGTGGCACAGATACGCAGTATTTT. Translation: CASSDRGGGTDTQYF.

The chain uses TRBV18 and TRBJ1-1; possibly TRBD1 for D (6 bases). The CDR3 is 15 amino acids. Trimming removed 0 bases at V and 1 base at J, with 9 bases between. The germline gives CDR1 KGHSH, CDR2 LQKENI. The CDR3 sequence: CASSPPRGGNTEAFF. CDR3 in DNA: TGTGCCAGCTCACCACCGAGGGGGGGGAACACTGAAGCTTTCTTT.

This clone showed up just a few times. The V call is TRBV5-4, the J call TRBJ2-3; D gene unclear. Germline values: CDR1 SGHNT, CDR2 YYREEE (reference sequence). V lost 0 bases to trimming and J lost 14 bases, with 16 bases between them. The CDR3 extends over 13 amino acids. The CDR3 is CASSLDLDLLPYF. The CDR3 nucleotides read TGTGCCAGCAGCTTGGATCTAGATCTGCTCCCGTATTTT.

The chain couples TRBV6-4 to TRBJ2-1, with 12 bases that match TRBD1. The trim removed 6 bases at V and 9 bases at J, leaving 9 bases unmatched. This CDR3 comprises 15 residues. Germline V lookup: CDR1 MRHNA, CDR2 SNTAGT. The CDR3 DNA follows: TGTGCCAGCAGAGGGGGGGGACAGGGGGCGACTGAGCAGTTCTTC. It is translated as CASRGGGQGATEQFF.

The chain couples TRBV28 to TRBJ2-5; 7 positions match TRBD2. The CDR3 sequence is 17 residues long. The trim removed 5 bases at V and 4 bases at J, leaving 16 bases unmatched. Germline V gene sequence: CDR1 MDHEN, CDR2 SYDVKM. CDR3 bases: TGTGCCAGCAGTATGGGGGGGTGGGAGGGCCTTGGAGAGACCCAGTACTTC. Protein sequence: CASSMGGWEGLGETQYF.

Here the CDR3 reads CASSYSSGSGYTF. In nucleotides, the CDR3 is TGTGCCAGCAGTTACTCGAGCGGTTCTGGCTACACCTTC. The V call is TRBV6-5, the J call TRBJ1-2; the D is unclear. With 0 bases removed from V and 7 bases from J, the gap between germline ends came to 9 bases. CDR1 and CDR2 (germline): MNHEY, SVGAGI. This CDR3 is built from 13 residues.

The rearrangement joins TRBV27 to TRBJ2-5; 8 bases line up with TRBD2. Germline trimming cut 6 bases from V and 5 bases from J; bases unmatched to any gene: 8. This CDR3 has 14 residues. CDR1 and CDR2 from the germline V gene are MNHEY and SMNVEV (reference sequence). The CDR3 DNA reads TGTGCCAGCAGCCTACGGGGGGGCCGGGAGACCCAGTACTTC. Protein sequence: CASSLRGGRETQYF.

V usage is TRBV7-2 and J usage is TRBJ1-5; 8 nucleotides match TRBD1. Germline assignment: CDR1 SGHTA and CDR2 FQGNSA. CDR3 length equals 16 residues. V lost 0 bases to trimming and J lost 7 bases; unmatched junction nucleotides: 8. The CDR3, as DNA: TGTGCCAGCAGCTTAGCGATGACAGGGGATGGACAGCCCCAGCATTTT. It is translated as CASSLAMTGDGQPQHF.

The chain carries TRBV29-1 and TRBJ2-5; D remains ambiguous. The CDR3 is made up of 10 amino acids. CDR1 and CDR2 from the germline V gene are SQVTM and ANQGSEA. Between the trimmed V and J ends, which lost 4 bases and 5 bases, there was a span of 5 bases. The CDR3 sequence is CSVGTETQYF. CDR3 DNA: TGCAGCGTTGGTACTGAGACCCAGTACTTC.

This clone was recorded only once. J is TRBJ1-2 and V is TRBV19; D remains unclear. V lost 9 bases, J lost 7 bases, and 18 bases lay in between. The CDR3 consists of 13 residues. Germline loops: CDR1 LNHDA, CDR2 SQIVND (reference sequence). The DNA for the CDR3 is TGTGCCAGCCTCAGGACTTACAGCGGTGGCTACACCTTC. It is translated as CASLRTYSGGYTF.

The chain carries TRBV2 and TRBJ2-5; tentative D call: TRBD1 (5 bases). The CDR3 extends over 15 amino acids. Trimming left V 6 bases short and J 5 bases short, with 19 bases between. Germline CDR1 reads SNHLY; CDR2 reads FYNNEI. The CDR3 DNA reads as TGTGCCAGCAGCATATTAGGGGTCTTCAGTGAGACCCAGTACTTC. It translates to CASSILGVFSETQYF.

CDR3 loop: CASSSASGNSYEQYF. DNA for the CDR3: TGTGCCAGCAGTTCGGCTAGCGGGAATTCCTACGAGCAGTACTTC. The chain couples TRBV6-6 to TRBJ2-7; 9 nucleotides match TRBD2. CDR3 length equals 15 residues. Germline values: CDR1 MNHNY, CDR2 SVGAGI (reference sequence). The V segment lost 4 bases and the J segment 1 base; nucleotides outside the gene matches: 5.

J is TRBJ2-7 and V is TRBV10-3; the match to TRBD2 covers 9 bases. CDR3 length: 17 amino acids. Germline V gives CDR1 ENHRY, CDR2 SYGVKD. V shed 0 bases, J shed 3 bases, and the junction held 9 bases outside the gene matches. The CDR3, as DNA: TGTGCCATCAGTGAGTCGAAGGCTAGCGGGGCCCTCTACGAGCAGTACTTC. Its protein product is CAISESKASGALYEQYF.

The rearrangement joins TRBV12-5 to TRBJ2-1, with a weak D call TRBD2 (6 bases). The CDR3 runs 16 residues. Germline V gene sequence: CDR1 LGHNT, CDR2 FRNRAP. Trimming left V 0 bases short and J 6 bases short, with 15 bases between. The CDR3 here is CASGLVTGGDPNEQFF. The CDR3 DNA reads as TGTGCTAGTGGTTTGGTAACCGGGGGAGATCCCAATGAGCAGTTCTTC. The full variable domain, in which reference TRBV12-5 and TRBJ2-1 provide the parts outside the CDR3, is DARVTQTPRHKVTEMGQEVTMRCQPILGHNTVFWYRQTMMQGLELLAYFRNRAPLDDSGMPKDRFSAEMPDATLATLKIQPSEPRDSAVYFCASGLVTGGDPNEQFFGPGTRLTVL.

The rearrangement joins TRBV6-1 to TRBJ1-2, with 11 positions matching TRBD1. The CDR3 covers 14 residues. The germline CDR1 and CDR2 sequences are MNHNS and SASEGT. Trimming took 4 bases from V and 7 from J; bases not matched to a gene: 5. DNA of the CDR3: TGTGCCAGCAGTGCCGGGGACAGGGGGTTTGGCTACACCTTC. It yields the protein CASSAGDRGFGYTF.

The V and J genes are TRBV27 and TRBJ1-4; 9 bases are shared with TRBD1. The CDR3 has 16 residues. V lost 5 bases and J lost 1; bases outside the gene matches: 5. CDR1 and CDR2 from the germline V gene are MNHEY and SMNVEV (reference sequence). CDR3 in amino acids: CASSRQGGLTNEKLFF. CDR3 DNA: TGTGCCAGCAGTCGACAGGGGGGTTTAACTAATGAAAAACTGTTTTTT. The variable domain in full, with the rest retrieved from reference TRBV27 and TRBJ1-4, is EAQVTQNPRYLITVTGKKLTVTCSQNMNHEYMSWYRQDPGLGLRQIYYSMNVEVTDKGDVPEGYKVSRKEKRNFPLILESPSPNQTSLYFCASSRQGGLTNEKLFFGSGTQLSVL.